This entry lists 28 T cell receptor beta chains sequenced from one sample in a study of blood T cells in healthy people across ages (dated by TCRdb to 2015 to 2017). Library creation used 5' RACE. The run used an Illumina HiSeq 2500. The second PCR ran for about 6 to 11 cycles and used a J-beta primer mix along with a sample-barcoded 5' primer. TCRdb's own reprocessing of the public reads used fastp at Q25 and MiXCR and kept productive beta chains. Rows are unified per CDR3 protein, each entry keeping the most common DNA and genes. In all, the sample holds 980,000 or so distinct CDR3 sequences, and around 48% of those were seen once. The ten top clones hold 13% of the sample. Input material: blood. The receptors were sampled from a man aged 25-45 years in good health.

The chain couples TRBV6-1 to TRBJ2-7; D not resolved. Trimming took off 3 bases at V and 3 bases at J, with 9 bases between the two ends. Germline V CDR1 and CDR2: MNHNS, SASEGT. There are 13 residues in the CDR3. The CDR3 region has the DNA TGTGCCAGCAGTGACGGTTCCTTCTACGAGCAGTACTTC. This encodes CASSDGSFYEQYF.

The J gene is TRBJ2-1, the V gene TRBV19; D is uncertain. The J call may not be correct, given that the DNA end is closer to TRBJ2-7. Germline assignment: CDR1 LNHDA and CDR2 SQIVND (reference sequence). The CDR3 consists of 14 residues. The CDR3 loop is CASSIRVTDYEQYF. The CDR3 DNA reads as TGTGCCAGTAGTATCCGGGTGACTGACTACGAGCAGTACTTC.

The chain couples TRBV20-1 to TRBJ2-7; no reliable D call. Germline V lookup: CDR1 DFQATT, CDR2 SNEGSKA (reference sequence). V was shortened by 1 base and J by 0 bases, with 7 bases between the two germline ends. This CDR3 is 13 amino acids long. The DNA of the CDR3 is TGCAGTGCTAGAGGGGCCAACTCCTACGAGCAGTACTTC. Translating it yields CSARGANSYEQYF.

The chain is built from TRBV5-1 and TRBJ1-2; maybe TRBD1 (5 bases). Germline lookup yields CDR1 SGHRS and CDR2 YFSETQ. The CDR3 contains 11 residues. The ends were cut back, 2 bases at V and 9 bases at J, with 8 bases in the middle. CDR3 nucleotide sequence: TGCGCCAGCAGCTTCCAGGGAAGCTACACCTTC. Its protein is CASSFQGSYTF. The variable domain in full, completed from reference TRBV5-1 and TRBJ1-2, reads KAGVTQTPRYLIKTRGQQVTLSCSPISGHRSVSWYQQTPGQGLQFLFEYFSETQRNKGNFPGRFSGRQFSNSRSEMNVSTLELGDSALYLCASSFQGSYTFGSGTRLTVV.

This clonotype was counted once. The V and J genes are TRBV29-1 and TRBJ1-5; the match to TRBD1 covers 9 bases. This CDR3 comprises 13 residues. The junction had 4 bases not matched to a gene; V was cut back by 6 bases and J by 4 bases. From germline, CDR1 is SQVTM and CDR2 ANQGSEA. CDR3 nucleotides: TGCAGCGTCCCTGGACAGGGGAATCAGCCCCAGCATTTT. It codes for CSVPGQGNQPQHF.

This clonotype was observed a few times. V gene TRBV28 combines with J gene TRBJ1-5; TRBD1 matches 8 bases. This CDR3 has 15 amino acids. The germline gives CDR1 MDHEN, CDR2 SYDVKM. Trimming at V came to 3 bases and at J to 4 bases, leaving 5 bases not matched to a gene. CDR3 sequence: CASSFVGQGNQPQHF. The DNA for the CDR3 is TGTGCCAGCAGTTTTGTCGGACAGGGTAATCAGCCCCAGCATTTT.

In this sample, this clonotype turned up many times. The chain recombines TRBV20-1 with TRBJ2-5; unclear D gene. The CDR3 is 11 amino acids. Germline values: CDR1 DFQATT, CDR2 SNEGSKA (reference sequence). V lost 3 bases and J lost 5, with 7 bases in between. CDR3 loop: CSARAFETQYF. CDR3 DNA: TGCAGTGCTAGGGCTTTTGAGACCCAGTACTTC.

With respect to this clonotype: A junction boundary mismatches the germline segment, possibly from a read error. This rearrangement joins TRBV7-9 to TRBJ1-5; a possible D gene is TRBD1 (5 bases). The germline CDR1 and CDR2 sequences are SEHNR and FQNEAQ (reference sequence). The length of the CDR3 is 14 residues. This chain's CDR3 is CASSVAGIMEPQHF. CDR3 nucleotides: TGTGCCAGCAGCGTAGCAGGGATTATGGAGCCCCAGCATTTT.

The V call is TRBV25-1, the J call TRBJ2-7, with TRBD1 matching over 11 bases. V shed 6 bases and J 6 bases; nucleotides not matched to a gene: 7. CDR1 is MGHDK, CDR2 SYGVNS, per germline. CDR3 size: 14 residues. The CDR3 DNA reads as TGTGCCAGCAGCCCTGGGACAGGGGGATCCGAGCAGTACTTC. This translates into CASSPGTGGSEQYF.

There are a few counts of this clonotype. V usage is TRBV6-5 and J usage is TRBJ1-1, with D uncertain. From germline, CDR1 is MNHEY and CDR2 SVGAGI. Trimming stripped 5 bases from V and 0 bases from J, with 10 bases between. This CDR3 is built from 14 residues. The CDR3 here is CASSPAGVNTEAFF. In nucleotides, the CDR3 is TGTGCCAGCAGTCCGGCCGGGGTGAACACTGAAGCTTTCTTT.

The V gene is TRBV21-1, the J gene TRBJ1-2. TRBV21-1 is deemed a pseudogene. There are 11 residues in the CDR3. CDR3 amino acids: CASSPDCGYTF. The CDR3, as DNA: TGTGCCAGCAGCCCCGACTGCGGCTACACCTTC.

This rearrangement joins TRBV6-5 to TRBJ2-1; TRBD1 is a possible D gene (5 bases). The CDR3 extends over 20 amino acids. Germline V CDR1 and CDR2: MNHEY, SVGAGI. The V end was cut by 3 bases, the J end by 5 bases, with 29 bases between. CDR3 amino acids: CASSYSASRVGVLRNNEQFF. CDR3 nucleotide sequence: TGTGCCAGCAGTTATTCTGCATCACGGGTAGGGGTCCTTCGGAACAATGAGCAGTTCTTC.

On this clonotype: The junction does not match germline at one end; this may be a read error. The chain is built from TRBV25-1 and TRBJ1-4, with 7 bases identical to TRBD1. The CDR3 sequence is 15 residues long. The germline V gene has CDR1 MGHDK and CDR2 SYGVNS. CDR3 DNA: TGTGCCGGCAGTGAATACAGGGGCGTCAATGAAAAACTGTTTTTT. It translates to CAGSEYRGVNEKLFF.

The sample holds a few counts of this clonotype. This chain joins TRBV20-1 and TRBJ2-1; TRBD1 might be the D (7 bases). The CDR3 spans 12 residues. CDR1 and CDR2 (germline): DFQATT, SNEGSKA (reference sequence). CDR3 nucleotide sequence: TGCCATGCAGCCCAGGGGGGAAATGAGCAGTTCTTC. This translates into CHAAQGGNEQFF.

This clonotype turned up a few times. The CDR3 sequence is CASWATDTQYF. Here the CDR3 DNA reads TGTGCTAGTTGGGCCACAGATACGCAGTATTTT. The chain has TRBV2 and TRBJ2-3; no firm D call. CDR3 length: 11 residues. Germline CDR1 and CDR2: SNHLY and FYNNEI.

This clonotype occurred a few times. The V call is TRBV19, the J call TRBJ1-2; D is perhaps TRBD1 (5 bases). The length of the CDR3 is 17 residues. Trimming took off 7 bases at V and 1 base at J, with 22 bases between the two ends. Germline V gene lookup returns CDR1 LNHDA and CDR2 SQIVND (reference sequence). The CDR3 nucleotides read TGTGCCAGTACCTCGCCGGGGGACGGACCGTTTAACTATGGCTACACCTTC. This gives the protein CASTSPGDGPFNYGYTF. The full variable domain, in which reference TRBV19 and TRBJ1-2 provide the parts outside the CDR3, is DGGITQSPKYLFRKEGQNVTLSCEQNLNHDAMYWYRQDPGQGLRLIYYSQIVNDFQKGDIAEGYSVSREKKESFPLTVTSAQKNPTAFYLCASTSPGDGPFNYGYTFGSGTRLTVV.

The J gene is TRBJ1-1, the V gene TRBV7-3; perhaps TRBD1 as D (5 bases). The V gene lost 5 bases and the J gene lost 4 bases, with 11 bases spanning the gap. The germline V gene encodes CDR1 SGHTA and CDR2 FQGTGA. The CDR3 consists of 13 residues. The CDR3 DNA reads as TGTGCCAGCAGCCACTCAGGGCTCACTGAAGCTTTCTTT. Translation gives CASSHSGLTEAFF.

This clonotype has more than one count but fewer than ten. CDR3 residues: CASSPRGRGDGYTF. The DNA of the CDR3 is TGTGCCAGCAGTCCCAGGGGGCGCGGGGATGGCTACACCTTC. This chain joins TRBV12-3 or TRBV12-4 and TRBJ1-2; 8 bases fit TRBD1. J was trimmed by 6 bases and V by 5 bases; bases with no gene match: 8. The CDR3 spans 14 residues.

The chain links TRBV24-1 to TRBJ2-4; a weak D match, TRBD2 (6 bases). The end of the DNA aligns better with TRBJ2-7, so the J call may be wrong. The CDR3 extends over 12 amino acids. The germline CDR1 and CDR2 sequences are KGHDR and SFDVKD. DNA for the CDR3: TGTGCCACCAGTGCGGGGGTCTACGAGCAGTACTTC. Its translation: CATSAGVYEQYF.

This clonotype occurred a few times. CDR3 coding DNA: TGCAGTGCTAGTTATGGGACAGGGGGTAATTCACCCCTCCACTTT. Translated, it gives CSASYGTGGNSPLHF. The chain carries TRBV20-1 and TRBJ1-6; 11 bases fit TRBD1. CDR3 length: 15 residues. V was clipped by 3 bases and J by 6 bases; unmatched bases: 4. CDR1 is DFQATT and CDR2 is SNEGSKA in the germline V gene (reference sequence).

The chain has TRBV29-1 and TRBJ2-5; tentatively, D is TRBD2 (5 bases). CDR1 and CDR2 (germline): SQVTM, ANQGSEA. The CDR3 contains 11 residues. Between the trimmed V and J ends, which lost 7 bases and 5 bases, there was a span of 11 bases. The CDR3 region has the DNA TGCAGCGGGAAAACGGGGGAGACCCAGTACTTC. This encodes CSGKTGETQYF.

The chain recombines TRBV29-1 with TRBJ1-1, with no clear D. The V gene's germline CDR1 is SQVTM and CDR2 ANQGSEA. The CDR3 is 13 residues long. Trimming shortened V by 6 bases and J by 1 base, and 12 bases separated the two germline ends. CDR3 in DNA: TGCAGCGTCCGCGGGTCTGGGAACACTGAAGCTTTCTTT. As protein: CSVRGSGNTEAFF.

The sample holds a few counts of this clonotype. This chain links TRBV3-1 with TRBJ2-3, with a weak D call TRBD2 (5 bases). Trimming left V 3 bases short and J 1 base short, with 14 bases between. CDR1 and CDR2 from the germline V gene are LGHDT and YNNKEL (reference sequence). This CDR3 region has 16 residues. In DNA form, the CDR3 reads TGTGCCAGCAGCCACCGGCGAGATAGCGGCACAGATACGCAGTATTTT. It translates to CASSHRRDSGTDTQYF.

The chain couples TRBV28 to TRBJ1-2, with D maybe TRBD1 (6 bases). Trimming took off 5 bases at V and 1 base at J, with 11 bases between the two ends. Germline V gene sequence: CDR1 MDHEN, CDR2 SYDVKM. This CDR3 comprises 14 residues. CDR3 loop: CASSQGTHNYGYTF. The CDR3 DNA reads TGTGCCAGCAGTCAAGGGACACATAACTATGGCTACACCTTC.

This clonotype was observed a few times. In DNA form, the CDR3 reads TGCGCCAGCAGCTTGCCCCTGAGCTCCTACAATGAGCAGTTCTTC. Translation gives CASSLPLSSYNEQFF. The V call is TRBV5-1, the J call TRBJ2-1; D is unclear. Germline assignment: CDR1 SGHRS and CDR2 YFSETQ. The CDR3 is 15 amino acids. Between the trimmed V and J ends, which lost 1 base and 0 bases, there was a span of 8 bases.

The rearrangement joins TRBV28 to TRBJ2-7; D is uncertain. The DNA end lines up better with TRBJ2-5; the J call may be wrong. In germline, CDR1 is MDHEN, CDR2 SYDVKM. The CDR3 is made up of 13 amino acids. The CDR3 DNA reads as TGTGCCAGCAGTTTCAACAGTAGGCCGACCCAGTACTTC. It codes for CASSFNSRPTQYF.

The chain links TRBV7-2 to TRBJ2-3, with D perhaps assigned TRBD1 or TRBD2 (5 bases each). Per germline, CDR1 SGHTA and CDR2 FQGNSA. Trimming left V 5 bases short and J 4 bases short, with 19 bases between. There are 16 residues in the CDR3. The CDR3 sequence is CASSQAGTRAADTQYF. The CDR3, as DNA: TGTGCCAGCAGCCAAGCCGGGACCAGGGCCGCAGATACGCAGTATTTT.

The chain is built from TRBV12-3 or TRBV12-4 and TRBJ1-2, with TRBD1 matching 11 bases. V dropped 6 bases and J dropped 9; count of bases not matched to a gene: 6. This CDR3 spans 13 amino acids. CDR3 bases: TGTGCCAGCAGCCGGACAGGGGGCTGGCGCTACACCTTC. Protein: CASSRTGGWRYTF.